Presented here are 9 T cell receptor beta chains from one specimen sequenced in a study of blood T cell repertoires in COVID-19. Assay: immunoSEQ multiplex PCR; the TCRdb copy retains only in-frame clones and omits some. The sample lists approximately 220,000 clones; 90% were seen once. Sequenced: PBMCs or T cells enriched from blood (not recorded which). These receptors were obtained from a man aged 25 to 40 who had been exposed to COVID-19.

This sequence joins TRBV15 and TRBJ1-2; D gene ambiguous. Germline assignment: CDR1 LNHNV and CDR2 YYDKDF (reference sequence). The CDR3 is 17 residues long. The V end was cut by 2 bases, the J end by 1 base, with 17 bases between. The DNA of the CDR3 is TGTGCCACCAGCAGATCTGTGGAGGATTCTATTAACTATGGCTACACCTTC. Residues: CATSRSVEDSINYGYTF.

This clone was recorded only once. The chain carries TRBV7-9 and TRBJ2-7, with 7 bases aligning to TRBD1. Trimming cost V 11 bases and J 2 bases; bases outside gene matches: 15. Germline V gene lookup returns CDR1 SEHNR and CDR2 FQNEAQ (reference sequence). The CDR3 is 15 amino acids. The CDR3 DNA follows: TGTGCCTACGCTGCTGTGGGGGACAGTACCTACGAGCAGTACTTC. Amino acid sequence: CAYAAVGDSTYEQYF. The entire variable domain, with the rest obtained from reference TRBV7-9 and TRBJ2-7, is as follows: DTGVSQNPRHKITKRGQNVTFRCDPISEHNRLYWYRQTLGQGPEFLTYFQNEAQLEKSRLLSDRFSAERPKGSFSTLEIQRTEQGDSAMYLCAYAAVGDSTYEQYFGPGTRLTVT.

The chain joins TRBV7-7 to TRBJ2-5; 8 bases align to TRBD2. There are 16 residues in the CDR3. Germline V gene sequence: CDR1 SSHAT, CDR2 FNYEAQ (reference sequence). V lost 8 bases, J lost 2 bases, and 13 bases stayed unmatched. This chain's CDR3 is CASAQGLAGGQETQYF. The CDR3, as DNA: TGTGCCAGCGCTCAGGGATTGGCGGGGGGACAAGAGACCCAGTACTTC.

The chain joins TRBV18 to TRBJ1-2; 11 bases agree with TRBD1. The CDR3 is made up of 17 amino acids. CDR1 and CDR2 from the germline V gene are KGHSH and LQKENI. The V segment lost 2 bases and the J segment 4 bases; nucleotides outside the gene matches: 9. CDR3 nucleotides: TGTGCCAGCTCACCATTTGGACAGGGGGCCTTAGGCTATGGCTACACCTTC. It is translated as CASSPFGQGALGYGYTF.

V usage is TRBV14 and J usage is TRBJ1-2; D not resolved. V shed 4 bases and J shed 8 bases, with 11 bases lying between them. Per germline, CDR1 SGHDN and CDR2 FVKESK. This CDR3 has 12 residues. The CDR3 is CASSPFDFGYTF. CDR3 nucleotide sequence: TGTGCCAGCAGCCCGTTCGACTTCGGCTACACCTTC.

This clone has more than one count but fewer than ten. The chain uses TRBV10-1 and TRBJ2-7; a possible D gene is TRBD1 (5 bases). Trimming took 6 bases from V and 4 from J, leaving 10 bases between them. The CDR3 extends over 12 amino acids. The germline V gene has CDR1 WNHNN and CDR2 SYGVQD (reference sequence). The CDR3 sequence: CASSLGAYEQYF. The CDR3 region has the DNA TGCGCCAGCAGCCTTGGGGCATACGAGCAGTACTTC.

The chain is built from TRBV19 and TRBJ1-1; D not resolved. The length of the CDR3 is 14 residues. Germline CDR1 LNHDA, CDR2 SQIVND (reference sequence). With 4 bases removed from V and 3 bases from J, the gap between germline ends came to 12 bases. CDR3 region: CASSKLIRDTEAFF. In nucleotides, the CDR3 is TGTGCCAGTAGTAAACTTATACGGGACACTGAAGCTTTCTTT.

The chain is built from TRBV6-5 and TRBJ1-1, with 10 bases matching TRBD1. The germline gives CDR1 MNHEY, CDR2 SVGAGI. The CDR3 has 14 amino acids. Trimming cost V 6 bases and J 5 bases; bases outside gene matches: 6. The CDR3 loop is CASRLDRGRTEAFF. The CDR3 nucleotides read TGTGCCAGCAGGTTAGACAGGGGGCGAACTGAAGCTTTCTTT.

The CDR3 here is CASSLASENTGELFF. In DNA, the CDR3 is TGTGCCAGCAGCTTAGCTAGCGAGAACACCGGGGAGCTGTTTTTT. This chain joins TRBV7-9 and TRBJ2-2; possible D gene TRBD2, 5 bases. Per germline, CDR1 SEHNR and CDR2 FQNEAQ (reference sequence). The V gene lost 0 bases and the J gene lost 1 base, with 6 bases spanning the gap. The CDR3 contains 15 residues.